Detailed here is one T cell receptor beta chain. This specimen belongs to a study of cytotoxic CD8 clonotypes in ibrutinib-treated CLL. This CDR3 is 13 amino acids long. Trimming pared 0 bases from V and 5 bases from J, leaving 8 bases between. Germline assignment: CDR1 SGHRS and CDR2 YFSETQ. Method: immunoSEQ multiplex PCR; TCRdb's copy keeps in-frame clones and lacks some. This sample has about 300,000 clones, with around 77% found just once. The source of this sequence is a human donor with chronic lymphocytic leukemia. The specimen was PBMCs, collected at disease progression, from a patient treated with ibrutinib. The V gene is TRBV5-1, the J gene TRBJ2-5; weak D call: TRBD2 (6 bases). The CDR3 loop is CASSLGLVETQYF. The CDR3, as DNA: TGCGCCAGCAGCTTGGGACTAGTGGAGACCCAGTACTTC. Using reference TRBV5-1 and TRBJ2-5 for the parts outside the CDR3, the full variable domain is KAGVTQTPRYLIKTRGQQVTLSCSPISGHRSVSWYQQTPGQGLQFLFEYFSETQRNKGNFPGRFSGRQFSNSRSEMNVSTLELGDSALYLCASSLGLVETQYFGPGTRLLVL.